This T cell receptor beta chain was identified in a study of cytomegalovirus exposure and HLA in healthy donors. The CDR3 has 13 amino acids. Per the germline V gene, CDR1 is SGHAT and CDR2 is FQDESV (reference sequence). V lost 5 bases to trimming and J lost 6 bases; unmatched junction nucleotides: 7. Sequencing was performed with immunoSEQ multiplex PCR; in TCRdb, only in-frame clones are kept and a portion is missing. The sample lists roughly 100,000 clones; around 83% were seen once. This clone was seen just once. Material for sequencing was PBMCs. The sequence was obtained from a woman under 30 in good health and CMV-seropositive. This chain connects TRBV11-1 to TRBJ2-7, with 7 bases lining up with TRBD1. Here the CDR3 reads CASSPQQGIEQYF. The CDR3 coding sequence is TGTGCCAGCAGCCCACAACAGGGGATCGAGCAGTACTTC.